A selection of T cell receptor beta chains follows, all from one sample in a study of Tregs in tolerant kidney transplant recipients. Here immunoSEQ multiplex PCR was the method, and the copy in TCRdb shows in-frame clones only, minus some. Among some 47,000 clones listed, roughly 90% were seen once. The input for sequencing was CD8+ T cells from blood (PBMCs), taken 12 months after the transplant. These TCRs come from a human patient who received a combined kidney and bone marrow transplant. Some T cells may trace back to the graft donor. Each CDR3 is given with its conserved first and last residue.

j_call: TRBJ1-5
v_call: TRBV12-5
cdr3_aa: CASSLPGQGALNQPQHF

j_call: TRBJ2-7
v_call: TRBV9
cdr3_aa: CASSPWGDSGYYEQYF

j_call: TRBJ2-3
v_call: TRBV2
cdr3_aa: CASSVRPATGFGSTDTQYF

j_call: TRBJ1-5
v_call: TRBV19
cdr3_aa: CASSGLINQPQHF

j_call: TRBJ2-2
v_call: TRBV4-2
cdr3_aa: CASSQGWTSWVYRELFF

j_call: TRBJ2-7
v_call: TRBV7-6
cdr3_aa: CASSPGTDYEQYF

j_call: TRBJ2-5
v_call: TRBV7-9
cdr3_aa: CASSLRRGLGKETQYF

j_call: TRBJ2-7
v_call: TRBV2
cdr3_aa: CARSLGAEQYF

j_call: TRBJ2-3
v_call: TRBV27
cdr3_aa: CASSFGGNTDTQYF

j_call: TRBJ2-5
v_call: TRBV7-8
cdr3_aa: CASSLDLAGGLETQYF

j_call: TRBJ2-1
v_call: TRBV4-2
cdr3_aa: CASSQALGVNEQFF

j_call: TRBJ1-6
v_call: TRBV14
cdr3_aa: CASSPTGAPPLHF

j_call: TRBJ2-7
v_call: TRBV15
cdr3_aa: CATSSLAGVKHEQYF

j_call: TRBJ2-1
v_call: TRBV11-3
cdr3_aa: CASSSSGLTGGLYNEQFF

j_call: TRBJ1-1
v_call: TRBV4-1
cdr3_aa: CASSQGQGVTEAFF

j_call: TRBJ1-1
v_call: TRBV15
cdr3_aa: CATSRVEGFEVFF

j_call: TRBJ1-4
v_call: TRBV7-9
cdr3_aa: CASSLARAVQNEKLFF

j_call: TRBJ2-5
v_call: TRBV5-6
cdr3_aa: CASSLSGQETQYF

j_call: TRBJ1-4
v_call: TRBV5-1
cdr3_aa: CASSLGGLGATNEKLFF

j_call: TRBJ2-3
v_call: TRBV6-5
cdr3_aa: CASNPREVTDTQYF

j_call: TRBJ1-1
v_call: TRBV25-1
cdr3_aa: CASNSYHTEAFF

j_call: TRBJ1-5
v_call: TRBV4-1
cdr3_aa: CASSQGRNQPQHF